This is a list of T cell receptor beta chains from one sample in a study of cytomegalovirus exposure and HLA in healthy donors. Only in-frame clones appear in the TCRdb table, and some are missing; sequencing was by immunoSEQ multiplex PCR. The table lists under 150,000 clones, 70% to 85% of them singletons, with approximately 1.1% in the top ten. Sequencing input: PBMCs. Every receptor here comes from a boy younger than 18 in good health and CMV-seronegative. The CDR3 runs from the conserved cysteine through the conserved F or W. The D gene is left open where the match is weak. Clone size is not always given. Where it is, it says once, few, many or a class for expanded clones.

size: NA
V: TRBV7-2
J: TRBJ2-1
D: TRBD1
CDR3: CALGEGTGYNEQFF
DNA: TGTGCCTTAGGCGAGGGGACAGGGTACAATGAGCAGTTCTTC

size: few
V: TRBV28
J: TRBJ2-7
D: TRBD1
CDR3: CASRQGASREQYF
DNA: TGTGCCAGCAGGCAGGGGGCGAGTCGCGAGCAGTACTTC

size: NA
V: TRBV5-1
J: TRBJ2-5
D: NA
CDR3: CASSLSGPYQETQYF
DNA: TGCGCCAGCAGCTTGAGCGGGCCGTACCAAGAGACCCAGTACTTC

size: NA
V: TRBV9
J: TRBJ1-5
D: TRBD1
CDR3: CASSVAGTGGRAGGQPQHF
DNA: TGTGCCAGCAGCGTAGCCGGGACAGGGGGCAGGGCTGGTGGTCAGCCCCAGCATTTT

size: NA
V: TRBV4-3
J: TRBJ2-7
D: NA
CDR3: CASSQSAGGHEQYF
DNA: TGCGCCAGCAGCCAATCAGCGGGTGGGCACGAGCAGTACTTC

size: NA
V: TRBV5-4
J: TRBJ2-7
D: NA
CDR3: CASSRSDGAYEQYF
DNA: TGTGCCAGCAGCCGTTCAGACGGAGCCTACGAGCAGTACTTC

size: NA
V: TRBV6-5
J: TRBJ1-6
D: TRBD1
CDR3: CASSYSGTGYNSPLHF
DNA: TGTGCCAGCAGCTACTCCGGGACAGGGTATAATTCACCCCTCCACTTT

size: once
V: TRBV5-6
J: TRBJ2-6
D: NA
CDR3: CASSLSVSGANVLTF
DNA: TGTGCCAGCAGCTTGTCGGTATCTGGGGCCAACGTCCTGACTTTC

size: NA
V: TRBV11-2
J: TRBJ2-7
D: NA
CDR3: CASSLLGTEQYF
DNA: TGTGCCAGCAGCCTACTAGGAACCGAGCAGTACTTC

size: NA
V: TRBV29-1
J: TRBJ2-2
D: NA
CDR3: CSALAANTGELFF
DNA: TGCAGCGCCTTAGCCGCGAACACCGGGGAGCTGTTTTTT

size: NA
V: TRBV7-6
J: TRBJ2-2
D: TRBD2
CDR3: CASSRLAGEVVTGELFF
DNA: TGTGCCAGCAGCCGACTAGCGGGAGAGGTGGTGACCGGGGAGCTGTTTTTT

size: few
V: TRBV7-9
J: TRBJ2-2
D: NA
CDR3: CASSPEATGELFF
DNA: TGTGCCAGCAGCCCCGAGGCCACCGGGGAGCTGTTTTTT

size: NA
V: TRBV6-4
J: TRBJ1-1
D: TRBD1
CDR3: CASSIDRATEAFF
DNA: TGTGCCAGCAGCATAGACAGGGCAACTGAAGCTTTCTTT

size: NA
V: TRBV10-2
J: TRBJ2-7
D: TRBD2
CDR3: CASSELAGLYEQYF
DNA: TGCGCCAGCAGTGAACTAGCGGGACTCTACGAGCAGTACTTC

size: NA
V: TRBV15
J: TRBJ2-3
D: TRBD2
CDR3: CATSSRAGESDTQYF
DNA: TGTGCCACCAGCAGCCGTGCGGGAGAGTCAGATACGCAGTATTTT

size: NA
V: TRBV2
J: TRBJ2-3
D: TRBD2
CDR3: CASNKREASTDTQYF
DNA: TGTGCCAGCAATAAGCGGGAGGCAAGCACAGATACGCAGTATTTT

size: NA
V: TRBV5-8
J: TRBJ2-7
D: TRBD1
CDR3: CASRPGTGYHEQYF
DNA: TGTGCCAGCAGGCCCGGGACAGGGTATCACGAGCAGTACTTC

size: NA
V: TRBV6-1
J: TRBJ2-6
D: NA
CDR3: CASSGNRHSGANVLTF
DNA: TGTGCCAGCAGTGGTAACAGGCACTCTGGGGCCAACGTCCTGACTTTC

size: NA
V: TRBV11-2
J: TRBJ2-7
D: TRBD2
CDR3: CASSTRTSGYSYEQYF
DNA: TGTGCCAGCAGCACACGGACTAGCGGCTACTCCTACGAGCAGTACTTC

size: NA
V: TRBV27
J: TRBJ1-2
D: TRBD1
CDR3: CASSLGQEARYGYTF
DNA: TGTGCCAGCAGTCTCGGACAGGAGGCTCGTTATGGCTACACCTTC

size: NA
V: TRBV25-1
J: TRBJ1-2
D: TRBD1
CDR3: CASSDHTRGFGDGYTF
DNA: TGTGCCAGCAGTGATCACACCAGGGGGTTTGGGGATGGCTACACCTTC

size: NA
V: TRBV14
J: TRBJ2-7
D: TRBD2
CDR3: CASSHRAGVVTYEQYF
DNA: TGTGCCAGCAGCCATAGAGCGGGGGTAGTAACCTACGAGCAGTACTTC

size: NA
V: TRBV9
J: TRBJ1-1
D: NA
CDR3: CASSGSQGNTEAFF
DNA: TGTGCCAGCAGCGGATCACAGGGGAACACTGAAGCTTTCTTT

size: NA
V: TRBV7-2
J: TRBJ2-2
D: TRBD2
CDR3: CASSLGLAIWGGELFF
DNA: TGTGCCAGCAGCTTAGGACTAGCTATATGGGGCGGGGAGCTGTTTTTT

size: NA
V: TRBV4-1
J: TRBJ1-5
D: NA
CDR3: CASSSRTDSNQPQHF
DNA: TGCGCCAGCAGCTCAAGGACTGATAGCAATCAGCCCCAGCATTTT

size: NA
V: TRBV6-5
J: TRBJ2-7
D: TRBD1
CDR3: CASSAQGVGHEQYF
DNA: TGTGCCAGCAGTGCCCAGGGGGTTGGCCACGAGCAGTACTTC

size: once
V: TRBV7-9
J: TRBJ1-1
D: TRBD1
CDR3: CASSLSTGKNTEAFF
DNA: TGTGCCAGCAGCTTATCGACAGGGAAGAACACTGAAGCTTTCTTT

size: NA
V: TRBV4-1
J: TRBJ2-3
D: NA
CDR3: CASSQERGGTRDTQYF
DNA: TGCGCCAGCAGCCAAGAGAGGGGGGGGACGCGGGATACGCAGTATTTT

size: NA
V: TRBV9
J: TRBJ2-3
D: NA
CDR3: CASGPGPVTDTQYF
DNA: TGTGCCAGCGGTCCAGGGCCGGTCACAGATACGCAGTATTTT

size: few
V: TRBV6-1
J: TRBJ1-2
D: TRBD1
CDR3: CASSESRTGGGRGYGYTF
DNA: TGTGCCAGCAGTGAGTCTAGGACAGGAGGAGGCAGGGGCTATGGCTACACCTTC

size: NA
V: TRBV5-1
J: TRBJ2-3
D: TRBD1
CDR3: CASSLVQGADTQYF
DNA: TGCGCCAGCAGCTTGGTACAGGGGGCGGATACGCAGTATTTT

size: NA
V: TRBV10-2
J: TRBJ2-7
D: TRBD1
CDR3: CASSEGDRAYEQYF
DNA: TGCGCCAGCAGTGAAGGGGACAGAGCCTACGAGCAGTACTTC

size: once
V: TRBV5-1
J: TRBJ2-7
D: TRBD2
CDR3: CASSVLAGGSSDEQYF
DNA: TGCGCCAGCAGCGTCCTAGCGGGAGGGTCTTCGGACGAGCAGTACTTC

size: few
V: TRBV7-8
J: TRBJ2-7
D: TRBD1
CDR3: CASSVGQASSGNF
DNA: TGTGCCAGCAGCGTGGGACAGGCTTCCTCTGGGAACTTC

size: NA
V: TRBV6-5
J: TRBJ1-2
D: NA
CDR3: CASSLGATRDGGYTF
DNA: TGTGCCAGCAGTTTAGGGGCCACACGAGATGGGGGCTACACCTTC

size: NA
V: TRBV7-9
J: TRBJ2-5
D: TRBD1
CDR3: CASSPRGDRDQETQYF
DNA: TGTGCCAGCAGCCCCCGGGGGGACAGGGACCAAGAGACCCAGTACTTC

size: NA
V: TRBV4-1
J: TRBJ2-7
D: NA
CDR3: CASSLLASSYEQYF
DNA: TGCGCCAGCAGCCTACTAGCTTCCTCCTACGAGCAGTACTTC

size: NA
V: TRBV6-1
J: TRBJ2-7
D: NA
CDR3: CASSVGTEGEQYF
DNA: TGTGCCAGCAGTGTGGGAACTGAGGGCGAGCAGTACTTC

size: NA
V: TRBV30
J: TRBJ1-5
D: TRBD1
CDR3: CAWSLGQGGQPQHF
DNA: TGTGCCTGGAGTCTCGGACAGGGTGGTCAGCCCCAGCATTTT

size: NA
V: TRBV18
J: TRBJ1-4
D: TRBD1
CDR3: CASSRTGANEKLFF
DNA: TGTGCCAGCTCACGGACAGGGGCTAATGAAAAACTGTTTTTT

size: NA
V: TRBV5-1
J: TRBJ2-2
D: NA
CDR3: CASSPGTSNTGELFF
DNA: TGCGCCAGCAGCCCCGGGACTTCGAACACCGGGGAGCTGTTTTTT

size: few
V: TRBV6-4
J: TRBJ1-2
D: NA
CDR3: CASSDSTGGSYGYTF
DNA: TGTGCCAGCAGTGACTCAACTGGCGGGAGCTATGGCTACACCTTC

size: NA
V: TRBV4-1
J: TRBJ2-7
D: TRBD1
CDR3: CASKGQGAYEQYF
DNA: TGCGCCAGCAAGGGACAGGGGGCATACGAGCAGTACTTC

size: NA
V: TRBV5-1
J: TRBJ1-1
D: NA
CDR3: CASSLGLGAEGTEAFF
DNA: TGCGCCAGCAGCTTGGGTTTGGGGGCGGAAGGCACTGAAGCTTTCTTT

size: NA
V: TRBV7-9
J: TRBJ2-1
D: NA
CDR3: CASSFGLGDNEQFF
DNA: TGTGCCAGCAGCTTCGGGCTAGGGGACAATGAGCAGTTCTTC

size: NA
V: TRBV4-2
J: TRBJ2-2
D: TRBD1
CDR3: CASSQDRTGGSGELFF
DNA: TGTGCCAGCAGCCAAGACCGGACAGGGGGCTCCGGGGAGCTGTTTTTT

size: NA
V: TRBV7-9
J: TRBJ1-1
D: NA
CDR3: CASSFPQTGRNTEAFF
DNA: TGTGCCAGCAGCTTTCCCCAGACAGGACGGAACACTGAAGCTTTCTTT

size: NA
V: TRBV25-1
J: TRBJ2-3
D: TRBD2
CDR3: CASSLSGITDTQYF
DNA: TGTGCCAGCAGCCTTAGCGGGATCACAGATACGCAGTATTTT

size: NA
V: TRBV4-3
J: TRBJ1-5
D: NA
CDR3: CASSQGDSNQPQHF
DNA: TGCGCCAGCAGCCAAGGAGATAGCAATCAGCCCCAGCATTTT

size: NA
V: TRBV25-1
J: TRBJ1-1
D: NA
CDR3: CASRNRLEAFF
DNA: TGTGCCAGCCGGAACAGGCTGGAAGCTTTCTTT

size: NA
V: TRBV9
J: TRBJ2-5
D: TRBD2
CDR3: CASSPTGGPGETQYF
DNA: TGTGCCAGCAGCCCGACGGGAGGGCCAGGGGAGACCCAGTACTTC

size: NA
V: TRBV18
J: TRBJ2-7
D: NA
CDR3: CASSPAGQSYEQYF
DNA: TGTGCCAGCTCACCAGCGGGACAGTCCTACGAGCAGTACTTC

size: NA
V: TRBV27
J: TRBJ1-5
D: TRBD1
CDR3: CASSLPRDRAGQPQHF
DNA: TGTGCCAGCAGTCTTCCCCGGGACAGGGCGGGTCAGCCCCAGCATTTT

size: NA
V: TRBV4-1
J: TRBJ2-1
D: TRBD2
CDR3: CASSPGLAGGLGNEQFF
DNA: TGCGCCAGCAGCCCAGGATTAGCGGGAGGATTAGGAAATGAGCAGTTCTTC

size: NA
V: TRBV5-1
J: TRBJ2-7
D: TRBD1
CDR3: CASSFVPGQRYEQYF
DNA: TGCGCCAGCAGCTTCGTCCCGGGACAGCGCTACGAGCAGTACTTC

size: NA
V: TRBV6-1
J: TRBJ2-1
D: NA
CDR3: CASSGHDTAANEQFF
DNA: TGTGCCAGCAGTGGGCATGACACGGCCGCTAATGAGCAGTTCTTC

size: NA
V: TRBV5-1
J: TRBJ1-4
D: NA
CDR3: CASSLAVSIGLTNEKLFF
DNA: TGCGCCAGCAGCTTGGCTGTATCGATTGGGCTAACTAATGAAAAACTGTTTTTT